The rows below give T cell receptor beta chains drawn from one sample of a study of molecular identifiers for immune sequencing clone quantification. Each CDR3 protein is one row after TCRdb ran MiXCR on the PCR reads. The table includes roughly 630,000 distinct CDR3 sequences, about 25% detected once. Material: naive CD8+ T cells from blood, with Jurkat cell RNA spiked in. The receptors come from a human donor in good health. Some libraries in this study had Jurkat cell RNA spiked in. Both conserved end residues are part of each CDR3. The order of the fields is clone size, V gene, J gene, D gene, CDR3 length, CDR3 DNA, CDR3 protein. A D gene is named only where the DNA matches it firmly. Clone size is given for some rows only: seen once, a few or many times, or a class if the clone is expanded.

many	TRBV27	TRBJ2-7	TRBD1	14	TGTGCCAGCAGTTTAAGTCAGGGGGCCCTCGAGCAGTACTTC	CASSLSQGALEQYF
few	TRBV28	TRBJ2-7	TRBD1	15	TGTGCCAGCAGTACGGACAGGCAGAGCTCCTACGAGCAGTACTTC	CASSTDRQSSYEQYF
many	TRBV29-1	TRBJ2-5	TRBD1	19	TGCAGCGTTGAAGATTTTGAAGGGACAGGGTCTCGAGCCCCCGAGACCCAGTACTTC	CSVEDFEGTGSRAPETQYF
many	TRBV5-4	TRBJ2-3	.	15	TGTGCCAGCAGCCTTCTGGGGGCAGACACAGATACGCAGTATTTT	CASSLLGADTDTQYF
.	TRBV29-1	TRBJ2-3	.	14	TGCAGCGATGACCCGCTCGGGACAACAGATACGCAGTATTTT	CSDDPLGTTDTQYF
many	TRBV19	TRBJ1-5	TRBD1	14	TGTGCCAGCAGCATCGGACAGGGCAATCAGCCCCAGCATTTT	CASSIGQGNQPQHF
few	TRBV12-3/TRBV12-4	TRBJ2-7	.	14	TGTGCCAGCACCGCAAGTCCTCGGCTGGACGAGCAGTACTTC	CASTASPRLDEQYF
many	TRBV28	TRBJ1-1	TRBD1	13	TGTGCCAGCAGTTTTTTTGACAGGGGGGAAGCTTTCTTT	CASSFFDRGEAFF
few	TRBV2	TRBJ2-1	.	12	TGTGCCAGCAGTGGTGGCGGCCTTGGGCAGTTCTTC	CASSGGGLGQFF
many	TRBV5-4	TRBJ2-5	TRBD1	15	TGTGCCAGCAGCTTGGGGTTTGACAGGGAAGAGACCCAGTACTTC	CASSLGFDREETQYF
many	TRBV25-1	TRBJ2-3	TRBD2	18	TGTGCCAGCAGTGATCCCCTCGGCCGGGGGGGTGGGGCAGATACGCAGTATTTT	CASSDPLGRGGGADTQYF
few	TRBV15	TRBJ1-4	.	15	TGTGCCACCAGCGTAACGGGAGTACGGAGTGAAAAACTGTTTTTT	CATSVTGVRSEKLFF
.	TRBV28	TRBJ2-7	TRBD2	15	TGTGCCAGCAGCTTAAGGGCGGGGGGGTCCTACGAGCAGTACTTC	CASSLRAGGSYEQYF
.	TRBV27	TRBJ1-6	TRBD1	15	TGTGCCAGCAGTTTGGGACAGGGTTTGAATTCACCCCTCCACTTT	CASSLGQGLNSPLHF
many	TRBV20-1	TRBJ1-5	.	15	TGCAGTGCTAGAGCCGGGTTTCAAAGCAATCAGCCCCAGCATTTT	CSARAGFQSNQPQHF
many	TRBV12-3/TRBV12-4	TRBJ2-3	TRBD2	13	TGTGCCAGCTGGGGGGGAATCCCAGATACGCAGTATTTT	CASWGGIPDTQYF
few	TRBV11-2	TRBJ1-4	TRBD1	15	TGTGCCAGCAGCCCCCGGACAGGGGGCCGCGAAAAACTGTTTTTT	CASSPRTGGREKLFF
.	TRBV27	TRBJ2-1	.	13	TGTGCCAGCAGTTTATCCCAGGAGAATGAGCAGTTCTTC	CASSLSQENEQFF
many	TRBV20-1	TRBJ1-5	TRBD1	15	TGCAGTGCTATAGTTTGGGACAGGGACAATCAGCCCCAGCATTTT	CSAIVWDRDNQPQHF
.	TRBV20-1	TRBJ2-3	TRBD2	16	TGCAGTGCCAGGAGACTAGCGGGAGCGGGGTCAGATACGCAGTATTTT	CSARRLAGAGSDTQYF
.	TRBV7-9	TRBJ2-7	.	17	TGTGCCAGCGGCTTAGATTATGGGCAGACAAGCTCCTACGAGCAGTACTTC	CASGLDYGQTSSYEQYF
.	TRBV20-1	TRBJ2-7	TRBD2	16	TGCAGTGCGGGACTAGCGGGAGCCCCAATTTCCTACGAGCAGTACTTC	CSAGLAGAPISYEQYF
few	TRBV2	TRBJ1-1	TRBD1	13	TGTGCCAGCCAACAGGGGTGGAACACTGAAGCTTTCTTT	CASQQGWNTEAFF
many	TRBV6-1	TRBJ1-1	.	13	TGTGCCAGCAGTATGACGGCGAACACTGAAGCTTTCTTT	CASSMTANTEAFF
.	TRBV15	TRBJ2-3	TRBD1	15	TGTGCCACCAGCAGAGATGACAGGGGTCCAGATACGCAGTATTTT	CATSRDDRGPDTQYF
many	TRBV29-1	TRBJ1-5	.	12	TGCAGCGTTGAACTGGAGGATCAGCCCCAGCATTTT	CSVELEDQPQHF
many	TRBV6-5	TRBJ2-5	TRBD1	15	TGTGCCAGCAGTCCCGGGACAGGGTTCCAAGAGACCCAGTACTTC	CASSPGTGFQETQYF
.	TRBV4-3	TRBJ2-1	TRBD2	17	TGCGCCAGCAGCCAAGACGGATCGGGACTAGCGGGAGCTGAGCAGTTCTTC	CASSQDGSGLAGAEQFF
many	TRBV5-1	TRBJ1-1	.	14	TGCGCCAGCAGCTGGAACACAGGTCGCACTGAAGCTTTCTTT	CASSWNTGRTEAFF
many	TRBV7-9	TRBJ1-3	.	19	TGTGCCAGCAGCTCCACAGCGGTTCCAATCCCGTTCTCTGGAAACACCATATATTTT	CASSSTAVPIPFSGNTIYF
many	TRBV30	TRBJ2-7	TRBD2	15	TGTGCCTGGAGACTAATCGGGACTAGCGGATACGAGCAGTACTTC	CAWRLIGTSGYEQYF
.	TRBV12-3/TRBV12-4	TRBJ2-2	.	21	.	CASNFVLGEQGGTETPGSCFF
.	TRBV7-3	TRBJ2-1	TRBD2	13	TGTGCCAGCAGCGAGATGGCTAGCGGTGAGCAGTTCTTC	CASSEMASGEQFF
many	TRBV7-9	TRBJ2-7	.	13	TGTGCCAGCAGCCCGGGCGGAACCTACGAGCAGTACTTC	CASSPGGTYEQYF
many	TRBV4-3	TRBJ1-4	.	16	TGCGCCAGCAGCCAAGATCGATGGGCAGGGAATGAAAAACTGTTTTTT	CASSQDRWAGNEKLFF
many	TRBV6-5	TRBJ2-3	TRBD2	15	TGTGCCAGCAGACCCTGGGAGGGGAGCACAGATACGCAGTATTTT	CASRPWEGSTDTQYF
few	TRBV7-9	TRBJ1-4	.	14	TGTGCCAGCAGCTTACTCAGGGCCCCGGGGGAACTGTTTTTT	CASSLLRAPGELFF
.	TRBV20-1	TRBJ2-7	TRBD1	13	TGCAGTGCTAGGGGACAGGGGAACCACGAGCAGTACTTC	CSARGQGNHEQYF
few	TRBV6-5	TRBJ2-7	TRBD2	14	TGTGCCAGCAGTTACTCAGCGGGAGACCGCGAGCAGTACTTC	CASSYSAGDREQYF
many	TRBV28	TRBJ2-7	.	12	TGTGCCAGCGGTATTAGCTCCTACGAGCAGTACTTC	CASGISSYEQYF
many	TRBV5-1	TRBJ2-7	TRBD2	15	TGCGCCAGCAGCTTGGACCCTAGCGGAACCTACGAGCAGTACTTC	CASSLDPSGTYEQYF
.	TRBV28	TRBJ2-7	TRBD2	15	TGTGCCAGCAGCCCCCTACTAGCGCGGGCCTACGTGCAGTACTTC	CASSPLLARAYVQYF
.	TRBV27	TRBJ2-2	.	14	TGTGCCAGCAGTTTCCCGGGGGCCGGCGGGGTGCTGTTTTTT	CASSFPGAGGVLFF
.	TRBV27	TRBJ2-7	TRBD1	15	TGTGCCAGCAGTTTATGGGGGACAGGGCTGGGCAAGCAGTACTTC	CASSLWGTGLGKQYF
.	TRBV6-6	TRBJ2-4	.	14	TGTGCCAGCAGTTACGGGGGTCCCAAAAACATTCAGTACTTC	CASSYGGPKNIQYF
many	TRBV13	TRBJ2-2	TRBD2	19	TGTGCCAGCAGCTCCGGGACTAGCGGGGGGCTCACCGGGACCGGGGAGCTGTTTTTT	CASSSGTSGGLTGTGELFF